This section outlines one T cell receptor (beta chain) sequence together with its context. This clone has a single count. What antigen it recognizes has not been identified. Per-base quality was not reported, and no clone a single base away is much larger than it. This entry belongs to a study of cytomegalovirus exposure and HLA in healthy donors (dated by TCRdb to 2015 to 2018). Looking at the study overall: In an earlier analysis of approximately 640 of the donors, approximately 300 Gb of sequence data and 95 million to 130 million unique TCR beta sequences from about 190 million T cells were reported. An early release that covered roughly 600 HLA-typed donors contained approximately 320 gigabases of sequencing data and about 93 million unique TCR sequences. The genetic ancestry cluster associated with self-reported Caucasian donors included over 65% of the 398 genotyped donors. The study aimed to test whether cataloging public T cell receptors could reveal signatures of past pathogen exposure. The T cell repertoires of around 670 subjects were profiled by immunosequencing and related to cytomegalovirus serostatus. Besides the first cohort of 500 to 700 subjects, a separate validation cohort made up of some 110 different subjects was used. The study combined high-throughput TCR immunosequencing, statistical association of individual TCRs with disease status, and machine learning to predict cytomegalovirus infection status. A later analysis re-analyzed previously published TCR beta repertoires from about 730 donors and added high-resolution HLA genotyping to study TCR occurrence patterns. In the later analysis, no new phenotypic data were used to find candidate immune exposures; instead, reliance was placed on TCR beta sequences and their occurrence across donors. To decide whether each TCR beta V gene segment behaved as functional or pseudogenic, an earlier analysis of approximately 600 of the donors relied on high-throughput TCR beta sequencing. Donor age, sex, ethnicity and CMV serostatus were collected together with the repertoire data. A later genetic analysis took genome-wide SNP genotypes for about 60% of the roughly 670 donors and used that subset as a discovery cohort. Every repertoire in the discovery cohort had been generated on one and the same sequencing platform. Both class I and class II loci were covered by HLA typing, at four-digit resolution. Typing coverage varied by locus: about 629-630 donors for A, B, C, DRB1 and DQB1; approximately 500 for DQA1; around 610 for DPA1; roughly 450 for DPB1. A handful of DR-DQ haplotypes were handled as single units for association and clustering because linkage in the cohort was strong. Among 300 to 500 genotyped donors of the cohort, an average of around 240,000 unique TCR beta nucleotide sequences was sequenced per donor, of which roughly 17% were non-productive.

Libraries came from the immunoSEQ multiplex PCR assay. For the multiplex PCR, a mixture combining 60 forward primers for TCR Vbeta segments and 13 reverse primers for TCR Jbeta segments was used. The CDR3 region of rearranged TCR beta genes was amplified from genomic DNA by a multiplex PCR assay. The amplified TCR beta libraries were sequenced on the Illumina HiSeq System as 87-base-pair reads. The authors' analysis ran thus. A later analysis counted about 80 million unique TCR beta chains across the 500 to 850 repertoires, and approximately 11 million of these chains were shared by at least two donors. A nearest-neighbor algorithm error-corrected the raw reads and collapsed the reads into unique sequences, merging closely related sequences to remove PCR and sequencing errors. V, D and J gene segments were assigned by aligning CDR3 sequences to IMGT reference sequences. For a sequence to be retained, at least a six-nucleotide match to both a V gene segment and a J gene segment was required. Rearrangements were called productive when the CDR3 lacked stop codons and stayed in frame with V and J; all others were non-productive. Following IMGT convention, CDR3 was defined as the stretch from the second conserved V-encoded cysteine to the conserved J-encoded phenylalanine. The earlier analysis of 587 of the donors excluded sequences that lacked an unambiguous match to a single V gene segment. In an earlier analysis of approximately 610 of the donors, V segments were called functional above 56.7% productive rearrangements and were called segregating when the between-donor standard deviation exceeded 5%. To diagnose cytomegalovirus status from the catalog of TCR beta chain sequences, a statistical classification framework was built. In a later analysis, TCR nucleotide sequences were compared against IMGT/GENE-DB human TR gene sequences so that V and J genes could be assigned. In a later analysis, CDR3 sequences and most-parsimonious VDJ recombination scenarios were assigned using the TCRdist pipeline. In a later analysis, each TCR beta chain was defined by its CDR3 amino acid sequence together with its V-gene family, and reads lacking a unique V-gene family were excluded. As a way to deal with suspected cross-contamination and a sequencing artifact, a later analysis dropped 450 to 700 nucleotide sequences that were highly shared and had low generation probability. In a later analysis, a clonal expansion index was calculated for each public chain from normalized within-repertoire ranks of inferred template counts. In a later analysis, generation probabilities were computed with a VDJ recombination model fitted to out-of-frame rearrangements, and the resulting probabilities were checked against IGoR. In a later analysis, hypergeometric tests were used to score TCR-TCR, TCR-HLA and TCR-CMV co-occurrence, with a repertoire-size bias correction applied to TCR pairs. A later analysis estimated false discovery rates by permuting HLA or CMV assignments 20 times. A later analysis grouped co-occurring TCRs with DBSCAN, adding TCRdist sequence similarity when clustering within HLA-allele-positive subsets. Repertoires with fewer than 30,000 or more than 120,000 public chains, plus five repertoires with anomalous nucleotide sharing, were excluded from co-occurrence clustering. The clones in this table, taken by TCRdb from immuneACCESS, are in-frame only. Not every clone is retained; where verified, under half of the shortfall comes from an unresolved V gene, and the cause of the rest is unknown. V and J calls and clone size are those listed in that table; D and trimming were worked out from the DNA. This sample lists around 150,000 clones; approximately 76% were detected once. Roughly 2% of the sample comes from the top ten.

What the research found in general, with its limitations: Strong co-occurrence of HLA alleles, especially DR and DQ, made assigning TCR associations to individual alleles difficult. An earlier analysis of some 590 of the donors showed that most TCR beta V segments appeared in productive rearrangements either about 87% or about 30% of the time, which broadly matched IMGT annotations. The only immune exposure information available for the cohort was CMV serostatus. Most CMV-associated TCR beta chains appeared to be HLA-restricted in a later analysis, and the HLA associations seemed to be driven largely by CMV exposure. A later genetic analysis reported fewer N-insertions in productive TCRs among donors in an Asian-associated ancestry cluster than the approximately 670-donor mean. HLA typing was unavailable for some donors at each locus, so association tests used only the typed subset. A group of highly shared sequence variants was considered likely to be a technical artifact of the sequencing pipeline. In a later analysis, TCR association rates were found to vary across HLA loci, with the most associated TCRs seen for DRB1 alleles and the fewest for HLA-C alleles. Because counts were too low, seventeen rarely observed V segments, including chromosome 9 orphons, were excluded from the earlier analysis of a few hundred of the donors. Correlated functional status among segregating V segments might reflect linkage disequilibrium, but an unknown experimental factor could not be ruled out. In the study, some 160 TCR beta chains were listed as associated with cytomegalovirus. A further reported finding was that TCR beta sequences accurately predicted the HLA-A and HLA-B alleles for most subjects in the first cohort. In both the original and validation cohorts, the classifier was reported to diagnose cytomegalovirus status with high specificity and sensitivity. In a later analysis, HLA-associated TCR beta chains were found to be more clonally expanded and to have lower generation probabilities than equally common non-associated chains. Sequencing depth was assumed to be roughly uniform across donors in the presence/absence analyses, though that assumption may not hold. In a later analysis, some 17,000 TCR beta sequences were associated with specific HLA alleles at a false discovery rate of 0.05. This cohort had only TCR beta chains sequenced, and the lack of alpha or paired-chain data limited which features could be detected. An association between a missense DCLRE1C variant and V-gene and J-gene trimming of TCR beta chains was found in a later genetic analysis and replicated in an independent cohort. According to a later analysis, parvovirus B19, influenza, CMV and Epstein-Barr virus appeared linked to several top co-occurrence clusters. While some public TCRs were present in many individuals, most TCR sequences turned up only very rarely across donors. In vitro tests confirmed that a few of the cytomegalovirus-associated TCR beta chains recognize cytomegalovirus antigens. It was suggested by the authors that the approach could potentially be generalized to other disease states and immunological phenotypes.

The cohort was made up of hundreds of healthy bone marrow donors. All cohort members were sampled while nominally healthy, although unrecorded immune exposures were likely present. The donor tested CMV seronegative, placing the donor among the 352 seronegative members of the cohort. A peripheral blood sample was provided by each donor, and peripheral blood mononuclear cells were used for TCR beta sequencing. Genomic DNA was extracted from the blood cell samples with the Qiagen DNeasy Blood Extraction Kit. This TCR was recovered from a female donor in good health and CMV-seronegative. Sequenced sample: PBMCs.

The sequenced DNA: TGCGCCAGCAGGGCAGCGGAGGTGGGGGGCTACAATGAGCAGTTCTTC. Translated, it reads CASRAAEVGGYNEQFF. The chain employs TRBV5-1 and TRBJ2-1; TRBD2 is perhaps the D gene, given 6 matching bases. V is pared back by 5 bases and J by 3 bases, with 18 bases lying between the germline termini. For CDR1 and CDR2, the germline V gene lists SGHRS and YFSETQ. There are 16 amino acids in the CDR3, from cysteine to phenylalanine inclusive. Only the CDR3 DNA stays, 48 bases, in frame from base 1.